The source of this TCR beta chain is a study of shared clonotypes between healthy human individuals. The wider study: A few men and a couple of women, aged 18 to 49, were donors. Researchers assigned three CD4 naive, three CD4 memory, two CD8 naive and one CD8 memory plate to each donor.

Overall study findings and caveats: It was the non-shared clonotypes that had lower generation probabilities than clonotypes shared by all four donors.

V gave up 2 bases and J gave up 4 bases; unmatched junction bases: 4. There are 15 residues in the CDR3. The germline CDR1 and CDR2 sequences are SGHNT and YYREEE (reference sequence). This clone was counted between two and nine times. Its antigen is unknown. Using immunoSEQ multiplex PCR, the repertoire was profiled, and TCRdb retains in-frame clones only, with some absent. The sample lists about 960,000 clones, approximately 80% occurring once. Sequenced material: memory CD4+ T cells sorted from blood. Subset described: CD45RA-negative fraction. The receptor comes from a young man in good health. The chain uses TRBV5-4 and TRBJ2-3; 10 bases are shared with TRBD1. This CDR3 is CASSFWTGGADTQYF. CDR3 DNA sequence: TGTGCCAGCAGCTTTTGGACAGGGGGAGCAGATACGCAGTATTTT.